This is a list of T cell receptor beta chains from one sample in a study of blood T cell repertoires in COVID-19. Assay: immunoSEQ multiplex PCR; the TCRdb copy retains only in-frame clones and omits some. The sample lists 200,000 or so clones; around 90% were seen once. The sample consisted of PBMCs or T cells enriched from blood (not recorded which). The origin of the receptors is a young man in a cohort exposed to, infected with or recovered from COVID-19 (not recorded which). Both conserved end residues are trimmed from each CDR3. Each record gives: D gene, V gene, clone size, CDR3 protein. The D gene is left open where the match is weak. Only some rows state a clone size, as once, few, many or a class for expanded clones.

TRBD2,TRBV2,.,ASIKLGGLADSTDTQY
.,TRBV5-1,.,ASSLDSTNEKLF
.,TRBV28,.,ASTFGHTEAF
.,TRBV5-1,many,ASSLALAAGNTIY
TRBD1,TRBV6-5,once,ASSRRQGSTEAF
.,TRBV5-1,.,ASSLTEFAEQDFFGNTIY
.,TRBV6-5,.,ASSPHNAGIYGYT
TRBD1,TRBV7-8,.,ASSPLRPGQAGNTIY
TRBD2,TRBV5-1,.,ASCSGGGQETQY
.,TRBV2,.,ASSESGNTIY
.,TRBV28,.,ASSIGTRRSTDTQY
TRBD1,TRBV9,.,ASSLLTGVNTEAF
TRBD1,TRBV27,.,ASKTGIRHEQF
.,TRBV27,.,ASIGALNTEAF
TRBD1,TRBV7-9,.,ASSSGPGQGVGTEAF
TRBD1,TRBV4-1,.,ASSRQGSAEAF
.,TRBV1,.,TSSQDYPLGRPYEQY
.,TRBV25-1,.,ATEDGAGFGIDGYT
.,TRBV28,.,ASSPTGISGNTIY
.,TRBV5-1,.,ASRLSDSGNTIY